The rows below give T cell receptor beta chains drawn from one sample of a study of cytomegalovirus exposure and HLA in healthy donors. Assay: immunoSEQ multiplex PCR; the TCRdb copy retains only in-frame clones and omits some. The sample lists 190,000 or so clones, roughly 82% occurring once. Sample: PBMCs. The origin of the receptors is a woman aged 25 to 39 in good health and CMV-seropositive. CDR3s include the opening cysteine and the closing phenylalanine or tryptophan. The D gene is left open where the match is weak. The size of a clone is reported for some rows only, either as once, few or many, or as a class for expanded clones.

j_call: TRBJ1-1
cdr3_length: 11
v_call: TRBV11-2
d_call: -
clone_size: -
cdr3_aa: CASSSLREAFF
cdr3_nt: TGTGCCAGCAGCTCGTTACGGGAAGCTTTCTTT

j_call: TRBJ2-1
cdr3_length: 12
v_call: TRBV29-1
d_call: -
clone_size: -
cdr3_aa: CSVEGPINEQFF
cdr3_nt: TGCAGCGTTGAAGGCCCTATCAATGAGCAGTTCTTC

j_call: TRBJ1-1
cdr3_length: 12
v_call: TRBV28
d_call: -
clone_size: -
cdr3_aa: CASTSTVRVAFF
cdr3_nt: TGTGCCAGCACCTCGACTGTCCGGGTCGCTTTCTTT

j_call: TRBJ2-5
cdr3_length: 15
v_call: TRBV7-7
d_call: TRBD1
clone_size: -
cdr3_aa: CATEETGAMGETQYF
cdr3_nt: TGTGCAACAGAAGAAACAGGGGCAATGGGAGAGACCCAGTACTTC

j_call: TRBJ2-1
cdr3_length: 12
v_call: TRBV14
d_call: TRBD1
clone_size: -
cdr3_aa: CASGDRQGRQFF
cdr3_nt: TGTGCCAGCGGAGATCGACAGGGGCGGCAGTTCTTC

j_call: TRBJ1-2
cdr3_length: 13
v_call: TRBV6-5
d_call: -
clone_size: -
cdr3_aa: CASSYSRGTGYTF
cdr3_nt: TGTGCCAGCAGTTACTCAAGGGGGACGGGCTACACCTTC

j_call: TRBJ1-1
cdr3_length: 15
v_call: TRBV5-4
d_call: -
clone_size: -
cdr3_aa: CASSPPPGRNTEAFF
cdr3_nt: TGTGCCAGCAGCCCACCTCCGGGAAGAAACACTGAAGCTTTCTTT

j_call: TRBJ2-7
cdr3_length: 15
v_call: TRBV27
d_call: TRBD2
clone_size: -
cdr3_aa: CASRLTSGSENEQYF
cdr3_nt: TGTGCCAGCAGGCTGACTAGCGGGAGTGAAAACGAGCAGTACTTC

j_call: TRBJ1-1
cdr3_length: 13
v_call: TRBV5-1
d_call: -
clone_size: -
cdr3_aa: CASSSGIDTEAFF
cdr3_nt: TGCGCCAGCAGTTCAGGGATTGACACTGAAGCTTTCTTT

j_call: TRBJ2-7
cdr3_length: 14
v_call: TRBV2
d_call: TRBD1
clone_size: -
cdr3_aa: CASSVDSIQGGEYF
cdr3_nt: TGTGCCAGCAGTGTGGACAGCATCCAAGGGGGCGAGTACTTC

j_call: TRBJ2-7
cdr3_length: 15
v_call: TRBV15
d_call: TRBD1
clone_size: once
cdr3_aa: CATSRRRDRAYEQYF
cdr3_nt: TGTGCCACCAGCAGACGCCGGGACAGGGCCTACGAGCAGTACTTC

j_call: TRBJ2-1
cdr3_length: 15
v_call: TRBV9
d_call: TRBD2
clone_size: -
cdr3_aa: CASSVIAGGPREQFF
cdr3_nt: TGTGCCAGCAGCGTCATAGCGGGAGGGCCCCGCGAGCAGTTCTTC

j_call: TRBJ2-1
cdr3_length: 14
v_call: TRBV28
d_call: TRBD2
clone_size: -
cdr3_aa: CASWGGEGRNEQFF
cdr3_nt: TGTGCCAGCTGGGGCGGGGAGGGCCGAAATGAGCAGTTCTTC

j_call: TRBJ1-5
cdr3_length: 20
v_call: TRBV7-8
d_call: TRBD1
clone_size: few
cdr3_aa: CASSLRPGQGLTYSNQPQHF
cdr3_nt: TGTGCCAGCAGCTTACGACCGGGACAGGGCCTTACCTATAGCAATCAGCCCCAGCATTTT

j_call: TRBJ2-7
cdr3_length: 15
v_call: TRBV6-5
d_call: TRBD2
clone_size: -
cdr3_aa: CASKLGLAGGYEQYF
cdr3_nt: TGTGCCAGCAAGCTCGGACTAGCGGGAGGGTACGAGCAGTACTTC

j_call: TRBJ1-5
cdr3_length: 13
v_call: TRBV9
d_call: -
clone_size: -
cdr3_aa: CASSDTGNQPQHF
cdr3_nt: TGTGCCAGCAGCGATACGGGCAATCAGCCCCAGCATTTT

j_call: TRBJ2-7
cdr3_length: 17
v_call: TRBV7-9
d_call: TRBD1
clone_size: -
cdr3_aa: CASSPLPGTGLVYEQYF
cdr3_nt: TGTGCCAGCAGCCCCCTGCCCGGGACAGGCTTAGTCTACGAGCAGTACTTC

j_call: TRBJ2-1
cdr3_length: 14
v_call: TRBV4-1
d_call: -
clone_size: once
cdr3_aa: CASSQDGVPNEQFF
cdr3_nt: TGCGCCAGCAGCCAAGACGGAGTCCCTAATGAGCAGTTCTTC

j_call: TRBJ1-4
cdr3_length: 14
v_call: TRBV2
d_call: -
clone_size: -
cdr3_aa: CASSKERTAEKLFF
cdr3_nt: TGTGCCAGCAGTAAGGAACGGACAGCTGAAAAACTGTTTTTT

j_call: TRBJ1-2
cdr3_length: 15
v_call: TRBV7-9
d_call: TRBD1
clone_size: -
cdr3_aa: CAASPGPDRGRGYTF
cdr3_nt: TGTGCCGCCAGCCCTGGCCCAGACAGGGGGCGAGGCTACACCTTC

j_call: TRBJ2-5
cdr3_length: 11
v_call: TRBV9
d_call: -
clone_size: -
cdr3_aa: CASPSQETQYF
cdr3_nt: TGTGCCAGCCCATCCCAAGAGACCCAGTACTTC

j_call: TRBJ2-1
cdr3_length: 15
v_call: TRBV2
d_call: TRBD2
clone_size: -
cdr3_aa: CASSLRTSGYNEQFF
cdr3_nt: TGTGCCAGCAGCCTAAGGACTAGCGGTTACAATGAGCAGTTCTTC

j_call: TRBJ2-5
cdr3_length: 12
v_call: TRBV11-2
d_call: -
clone_size: -
cdr3_aa: CASSQEAETQYF
cdr3_nt: TGTGCCAGCAGCCAGGAGGCGGAGACCCAGTACTTC

j_call: TRBJ1-1
cdr3_length: 12
v_call: TRBV5-4
d_call: -
clone_size: -
cdr3_aa: CASGDAGQLAFF
cdr3_nt: TGTGCCAGCGGCGATGCGGGGCAACTAGCTTTCTTT

j_call: TRBJ2-1
cdr3_length: 13
v_call: TRBV29-1
d_call: TRBD2
clone_size: -
cdr3_aa: CSVRASGNNEQFF
cdr3_nt: TGCAGCGTTCGGGCTAGCGGAAACAATGAGCAGTTCTTC

j_call: TRBJ1-2
cdr3_length: 14
v_call: TRBV7-8
d_call: -
clone_size: few
cdr3_aa: CASSLERGAKGYTF
cdr3_nt: TGTGCCAGCAGCTTAGAACGGGGGGCGAAGGGCTACACCTTC

j_call: TRBJ2-1
cdr3_length: 11
v_call: TRBV20-1
d_call: -
clone_size: -
cdr3_aa: CSATLDDEQFF
cdr3_nt: TGCAGTGCTACACTTGATGATGAGCAGTTCTTC

j_call: TRBJ2-7
cdr3_length: 15
v_call: TRBV5-1
d_call: TRBD2
clone_size: -
cdr3_aa: CASKFAAGGAYEQYF
cdr3_nt: TGCGCCAGCAAATTCGCAGCGGGAGGAGCCTACGAGCAGTACTTC

j_call: TRBJ1-5
cdr3_length: 15
v_call: TRBV2
d_call: -
clone_size: -
cdr3_aa: CASKAEAMENQPQHF
cdr3_nt: TGTGCCAGCAAGGCGGAGGCGATGGAAAATCAGCCCCAGCATTTT

j_call: TRBJ2-5
cdr3_length: 14
v_call: TRBV7-7
d_call: -
clone_size: once
cdr3_aa: CASSPRTHGETQYF
cdr3_nt: TGTGCTAGCAGCCCCCGGACACATGGGGAGACCCAGTACTTC

j_call: TRBJ2-7
cdr3_length: 12
v_call: TRBV28
d_call: -
clone_size: -
cdr3_aa: CASGAVDNSEYF
cdr3_nt: TGTGCCAGCGGGGCGGTGGATAACTCGGAGTACTTC

j_call: TRBJ1-5
cdr3_length: 13
v_call: TRBV6-5
d_call: -
clone_size: few
cdr3_aa: CASRRTANQPQHF
cdr3_nt: TGTGCCAGCAGGAGGACAGCCAATCAGCCCCAGCATTTT

j_call: TRBJ2-7
cdr3_length: 16
v_call: TRBV7-9
d_call: TRBD1
clone_size: -
cdr3_aa: CASSPRTGANNYEQYF
cdr3_nt: TGTGCCAGCAGCCCCAGGACAGGGGCGAATAACTACGAGCAGTACTTC

j_call: TRBJ2-1
cdr3_length: 14
v_call: TRBV27
d_call: TRBD1
clone_size: -
cdr3_aa: CASTHRGLYNEQFF
cdr3_nt: TGTGCCAGCACCCACAGGGGGCTCTACAATGAGCAGTTCTTC

j_call: TRBJ1-2
cdr3_length: 17
v_call: TRBV29-1
d_call: -
clone_size: -
cdr3_aa: CSVGGNVDGTINYGYTF
cdr3_nt: TGCAGCGTTGGAGGTAACGTCGACGGAACCATTAACTATGGCTACACCTTC

j_call: TRBJ2-7
cdr3_length: 15
v_call: TRBV30
d_call: TRBD2
clone_size: -
cdr3_aa: CAWGVPGLASYEQYF
cdr3_nt: TGTGCCTGGGGGGTACCGGGACTAGCTTCGTACGAGCAGTACTTC

j_call: TRBJ2-7
cdr3_length: 18
v_call: TRBV15
d_call: -
clone_size: -
cdr3_aa: CATSRDGGRSMSSYEQYF
cdr3_nt: TGTGCCACCAGCAGAGATGGAGGCAGGTCTATGAGCTCCTACGAGCAGTACTTC

j_call: TRBJ2-1
cdr3_length: 13
v_call: TRBV11-3
d_call: -
clone_size: -
cdr3_aa: CASSLIAGGEQFF
cdr3_nt: TGTGCCAGCAGCCTCATTGCCGGGGGTGAGCAGTTCTTC

j_call: TRBJ2-1
cdr3_length: 14
v_call: TRBV19
d_call: -
clone_size: -
cdr3_aa: CASSIELAGDEQFF
cdr3_nt: TGTGCCAGTAGTATCGAGTTAGCAGGGGATGAGCAGTTCTTC

j_call: TRBJ2-1
cdr3_length: 14
v_call: TRBV2
d_call: TRBD2
clone_size: -
cdr3_aa: CASNLAGSYNEQFF
cdr3_nt: TGTGCCAGCAATTTAGCGGGCTCCTACAATGAGCAGTTCTTC

j_call: TRBJ2-1
cdr3_length: 16
v_call: TRBV5-4
d_call: TRBD2
clone_size: -
cdr3_aa: CASSLAAGAIYNEQFF
cdr3_nt: TGTGCCAGCAGCTTGGCCGCGGGAGCCATCTACAATGAGCAGTTCTTC

j_call: TRBJ2-2
cdr3_length: 13
v_call: TRBV28
d_call: -
clone_size: -
cdr3_aa: CAGRVGNTGELFF
cdr3_nt: TGTGCCGGGCGGGTAGGGAACACCGGGGAGCTGTTTTTT

j_call: TRBJ2-5
cdr3_length: 16
v_call: TRBV19
d_call: -
clone_size: once
cdr3_aa: CASSPLFRGSGETQYF
cdr3_nt: TGTGCCAGTAGTCCCTTGTTTCGAGGGAGCGGAGAGACCCAGTACTTC

j_call: TRBJ2-7
cdr3_length: 12
v_call: TRBV19
d_call: TRBD2
clone_size: -
cdr3_aa: CASSDGGRFQYF
cdr3_nt: TGTGCCAGTAGTGATGGCGGGAGGTTTCAGTACTTC

j_call: TRBJ2-3
cdr3_length: 16
v_call: TRBV7-9
d_call: TRBD2
clone_size: -
cdr3_aa: CASTNPGGSYTDTQYF
cdr3_nt: TGTGCCAGCACCAATCCGGGCGGGAGCTACACAGATACGCAGTATTTT

j_call: TRBJ2-3
cdr3_length: 20
v_call: TRBV5-1
d_call: -
clone_size: -
cdr3_aa: CASSLAVLSGGVGNTDTQYF
cdr3_nt: TGCGCCAGCAGCTTGGCGGTGCTTAGCGGAGGTGTCGGAAACACAGATACGCAGTATTTT

j_call: TRBJ2-7
cdr3_length: 13
v_call: TRBV5-4
d_call: -
clone_size: few
cdr3_aa: CASSLSGVGEQYF
cdr3_nt: TGTGCCAGCAGCTTGTCAGGGGTCGGCGAGCAGTACTTC

j_call: TRBJ2-2
cdr3_length: 14
v_call: TRBV7-8
d_call: TRBD1
clone_size: -
cdr3_aa: CASSSDRVGGELFF
cdr3_nt: TGTGCCAGCAGCTCGGACAGGGTAGGCGGGGAGCTGTTTTTT

j_call: TRBJ2-7
cdr3_length: 15
v_call: TRBV28
d_call: TRBD1
clone_size: -
cdr3_aa: CASSTTQGVVYEQYF
cdr3_nt: TGTGCCAGCAGTACAACACAGGGGGTCGTGTACGAGCAGTACTTC

j_call: TRBJ2-7
cdr3_length: 17
v_call: TRBV5-8
d_call: TRBD1
clone_size: -
cdr3_aa: CASSSERTGFKHYEQYF
cdr3_nt: TGTGCCAGCAGCTCTGAAAGGACAGGGTTCAAGCACTACGAGCAGTACTTC

j_call: TRBJ1-5
cdr3_length: 15
v_call: TRBV19
d_call: TRBD1
clone_size: -
cdr3_aa: CASSRRQGINQPQHF
cdr3_nt: TGTGCCAGTAGTAGGAGACAGGGTATCAATCAGCCCCAGCATTTT

j_call: TRBJ2-1
cdr3_length: 18
v_call: TRBV11-2
d_call: -
clone_size: -
cdr3_aa: CASSSHRVGAPYYNEQFF
cdr3_nt: TGTGCCAGCAGCTCCCATAGAGTCGGAGCCCCATACTACAATGAGCAGTTCTTC